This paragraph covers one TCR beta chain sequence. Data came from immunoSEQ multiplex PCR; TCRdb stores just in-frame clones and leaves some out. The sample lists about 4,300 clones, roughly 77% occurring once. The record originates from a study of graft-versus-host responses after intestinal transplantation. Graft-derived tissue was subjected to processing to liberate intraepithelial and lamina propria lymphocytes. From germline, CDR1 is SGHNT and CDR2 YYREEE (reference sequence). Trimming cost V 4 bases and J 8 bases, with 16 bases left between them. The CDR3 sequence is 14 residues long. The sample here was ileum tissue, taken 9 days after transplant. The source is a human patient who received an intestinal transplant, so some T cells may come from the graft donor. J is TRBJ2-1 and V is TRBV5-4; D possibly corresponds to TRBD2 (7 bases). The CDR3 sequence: CASSPGGGLYEQFF. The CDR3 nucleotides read TGTGCCAGCAGCCCAGGCGGGGGCTTGTATGAGCAGTTCTTC.